Given below is one TCR beta chain in context. The data stem from a study of blood T cell repertoires in COVID-19. In the study overall: The United States, Italy and Spain supplied acute and convalescent COVID-19 samples. PBMCs, B-cell-depleted T cells, or T cells provided the cDNA or gDNA that made up the material.

This CDR3 region has 13 residues. Trimming stripped 10 bases from V and 2 bases from J, with 14 bases between. CDR1 and CDR2 (germline): SNHLY, FYNNEI. Original processing notes: Scientists estimated how many nucleated cells there were by amplifying reference gene primers. Sequencing was performed with immunoSEQ multiplex PCR; in TCRdb, only in-frame clones are kept and a portion is missing. From that table come the V and J calls and clone size; the DNA was used to work out D and trimming. The sample includes some 49,000 clones, 91% of them seen just once. The source of this sequence is a man between 50 and 59 years old with active COVID-19. Specimen: peripheral blood. The chain combines TRBV2 with TRBJ1-2; D remains ambiguous. CDR3 residues: CAILRVINYGYTF. The CDR3 coding sequence is TGTGCCATCTTGCGGGTCATAAACTATGGCTACACCTTC.